A single sample gave rise to the 31 T cell receptor beta chains below, sequenced in a study of esophageal squamous cell carcinoma under preoperative chemotherapy. Time point meaning: before preoperative PTX-NDP chemotherapy. A single record per CDR3 protein comes from TCRdb applying MiXCR to the PCR reads. The repertoire consists of approximately 16,000 distinct CDR3 sequences, with roughly half occurring once and the leading ten covering roughly 30%. The sample was acquired from a patient given preoperative chemotherapy. The receptors come from a human donor with esophageal squamous cell carcinoma. The donor label of this sample is uncertain.

Turning to this clonotype: An end of the junction does not agree with germline; a read error may underlie this. The V gene is TRBV7-2, the J gene TRBJ2-3; the D gene is possibly TRBD1 (5 bases). Germline-derived CDR1 and CDR2 are SGHTA and FQGNSA. The CDR3 totals 16 residues. The CDR3 spells CVSSLVGLRATNTQYF. CDR3 in DNA: TGTGTGAGCAGCTTAGTGGGGCTGAGAGCCACAAATACGCAGTATTTC. Variable domain in full (rest from reference TRBV7-2 and TRBJ2-3): GAGVSQSPSNKVTEKGKDVELRCDPISGHTALYWYRQSLGQGLEFLIYFQGNSAPDKSGLPSDRFSAERTGGSVSTLTIQRTQQEDSAVYLCVSSLVGLRATNTQYFGPGTRLTVL.

The V and J genes are TRBV10-3 and TRBJ2-5, with no clear D. The assigned J gene may be wrong: the sequence end matches TRBJ2-3 better. CDR1 is ENHRY, CDR2 SYGVKD, per germline. The CDR3 is 13 residues long. The CDR3 DNA follows: TGTGCCATCAGTGAGTCAGTTTCCGATACGCAGTATTTT. Amino acid sequence: CAISESVSDTQYF.

The chain couples TRBV24-1 to TRBJ2-1; 12 nucleotides line up with TRBD2. Trimming at V came to 0 bases and at J to 6 bases, leaving 2 bases not matched to a gene. The CDR3 extends over 16 amino acids. CDR1 is KGHDR and CDR2 is SFDVKD in the germline V gene. The CDR3 here is CATSDLLAGGGNEQFF. For the CDR3, the DNA is TGTGCCACCAGTGATTTGCTAGCGGGAGGGGGCAATGAGCAGTTCTTC.

Note on this clonotype: The conserved phenylalanine or tryptophan is not found at the CDR3 terminus, so this likely reflects a read error. V and J are TRBV7-2 and TRBJ2-1; 8 bases match TRBD2. The J call is doubtful: the DNA matches TRBJ2-5 better. This CDR3 contains 18 residues. Per the germline V gene, CDR1 is SGHTA and CDR2 is FQGNSA. CDR3 sequence (DNA): TGTGCCAGCAGCTTAGTACATACGAGCGGGGGCCACCTGGGTTCCCAGTACTGC. This gives the protein CASSLVHTSGGHLGSQYC.

This clonotype has more than one count but fewer than ten. This chain joins TRBV12-3 or TRBV12-4 and TRBJ2-1; the match to TRBD2 covers 7 bases. The CDR3 has 15 amino acids. V shed 5 bases and J 3 bases; nucleotides not matched to a gene: 7. The CDR3 region is CASSAGLVGYNEQFF. CDR3 sequence (DNA): TGTGCCAGCAGTGCAGGACTAGTTGGCTACAATGAGCAGTTCTTC.

This rearrangement joins TRBV7-2 to TRBJ2-7; D uncertain. Germline-derived CDR1 and CDR2 are SGHTA and FQGNSA. V lost 1 base, J lost 4 bases, and 14 bases lay in between. The CDR3 consists of 15 residues. The CDR3 region is CASSLVSELIYEQYF. The CDR3 DNA is TGTGCCAGCAGCTTAGTGTCGGAGTTAATTTACGAGCAGTACTTC.

Concerning this clonotype itself: In this CDR3 the conserved last residue, phenylalanine or tryptophan, is missing, so a read error is likely. Because the CDR3's place on the DNA is in doubt, the DNA is left out and the CDR3 is given as listed by TCRdb. V and J are TRBV7-2 and TRBJ2-5; TRBD2 is the table's D call, not checked against the DNA. The CDR3 comprises 13 residues, both ends counted. Per the germline V gene, CDR1 is SGHTA and CDR2 is FQGNSA. CDR3 sequence reads: CASSLTSGRAGDL.

V gene TRBV7-2 combines with J gene TRBJ2-4, with 7 bases matching TRBD2. From germline, CDR1 is SGHTA and CDR2 FQGNSA. J gave up 12 bases and V 3 bases, and 20 bases lay outside the gene matches. This CDR3 has 17 residues. The CDR3: CASSLVPSGRDQDTQYF. The CDR3 DNA reads TGTGCCAGCAGCTTGGTTCCTAGCGGCCGTGACCAAGACACTCAGTACTTC.

V is TRBV6-4 and J is TRBJ2-5; D might be TRBD1 or TRBD2, each matching 5 bases. The V gene lost 11 bases and the J gene lost 6 bases, with 22 bases spanning the gap. The CDR3 runs 14 residues. From germline, CDR1 is MRHNA and CDR2 SNTAGT. CDR3 coding DNA: TGTGCCGCCAGGGTCGGGGTTTCCCATAAGACCCAGTACTTC. Amino acids: CAARVGVSHKTQYF.

This clonotype counts as medium-sized. The chain joins TRBV6-5 to TRBJ2-2; D gene ambiguous. The CDR3 runs to 15 residues. The V gene lost 3 bases and the J gene lost 0 bases, with 8 bases spanning the gap. The germline CDR1 and CDR2 sequences are MNHEY and SVGAGI. As DNA, the CDR3 is TGTGCCAGCAGTTATGGGCAGCCGAACACCGGGGAGCTGTTTTTT. It codes for CASSYGQPNTGELFF.

The chain links TRBV7-8 to TRBJ2-7, with 8 bases aligning to TRBD1. The J segment lost 6 bases and the V segment lost 5 bases, leaving 3 bases of the junction unmatched. The CDR3 is 12 residues long. The germline gives CDR1 SGHVS, CDR2 FQNEAQ. CDR3 in DNA: TGTGCCAGCAGCCTGGACAGGGCCGAGCAGTACTTC. This encodes CASSLDRAEQYF.

This clonotype is termed medium-sized. J is TRBJ2-5 and V is TRBV7-2; D gene ambiguous. The DNA end favors TRBJ2-7, so the J call may be wrong. Germline V gives CDR1 SGHTA, CDR2 FQGNSA. CDR3 size: 13 residues. The CDR3 loop is CASSLVPQSEQYF. CDR3 nucleotide sequence: TGTGCCAGCAGCTTAGTTCCTCAGAGCGAGCAGTACTTC.

The chain combines TRBV6-1 with TRBJ2-2; tentative D call: TRBD1 (5 bases). Germline CDR1 reads MNHNS; CDR2 reads SASEGT. This CDR3 is 14 amino acids long. V was trimmed by 7 bases and J by 7 bases, leaving 16 bases between them. The CDR3 loop reads CASTPRKRGGELFF. The CDR3 coding sequence is TGTGCCAGCACCCCGCGAAAAAGGGGCGGGGAGCTGTTTTTT.

V is TRBV12-3 or TRBV12-4 and J is TRBJ2-3; D not certain. Trimming took off 6 bases at V and 1 base at J, with 14 bases between the two ends. The CDR3 consists of 15 residues. CDR3 coding DNA: TGTGCCAGCAGCCTAAACTCTGCGGGCACAGATACGCAGTATTTT. Translation: CASSLNSAGTDTQYF.

In its sample, this clonotype ranks as medium-sized. The chain has TRBV11-3 and TRBJ2-1; 8 bases agree with TRBD2. There are 16 residues in the CDR3. V dropped 1 base and J dropped 7; count of bases not matched to a gene: 9. Germline CDR1 and CDR2: SGHNT and YENEEA. This CDR3 is CASSLALAELVNEQFF. CDR3 sequence (DNA): TGTGCCAGCAGCTTAGCACTAGCGGAGCTGGTGAATGAGCAGTTCTTC.

The CDR3 nucleotides read TGTGCCAGCAGCTTGCTACAGGCCTACGAGCAGTACTTC. Amino acid sequence: CASSLLQAYEQYF. V usage is TRBV11-1 and J usage is TRBJ2-5, with a tentative D call TRBD1 (5 bases). Near its end, the DNA agrees better with TRBJ2-7, so the J call may be wrong. This CDR3 has 13 residues. Germline CDR1 reads SGHAT; CDR2 reads FQDESV (reference sequence).

The chain joins TRBV11-3 to TRBJ2-1; 8 nucleotides match TRBD1. Per the germline V gene, CDR1 is SGHNT and CDR2 is YENEEA. The CDR3 totals 16 residues. After removal of 5 bases from V and 3 bases from J, the junction contained 9 bases not matched to a gene. The CDR3 is CASSRRGQGYYNEQFF. The DNA of the CDR3 is TGTGCCAGCAGCAGACGCGGACAGGGCTACTACAATGAGCAGTTCTTC.

The genes are TRBV7-8 and TRBJ2-1; maybe TRBD2 (5 bases). The V gene lost 3 bases and the J gene lost 9 bases, with 18 bases spanning the gap. This CDR3 is 15 amino acids long. Germline values: CDR1 SGHVS, CDR2 FQNEAQ. In nucleotides, the CDR3 is TGTGCCAGCAGCTTGGTGGCGGGTAGCGTGGGTGAGCAGTTCTTC. Its protein is CASSLVAGSVGEQFF.

The chain links TRBV6-1 to TRBJ2-3; D possibly corresponds to TRBD2 (5 bases). Deletions cut 10 bases from V and 3 bases from J, with 14 bases between. CDR3 length: 13 residues. Germline-derived CDR1 and CDR2 are MNHNS and SASEGT. The CDR3: CATALVWTDTQYF. The CDR3 DNA reads as TGTGCCACCGCACTAGTTTGGACAGATACGCAGTATTTT.

V usage is TRBV27 and J usage is TRBJ2-5, with 8 bases that match TRBD1. After removal of 2 bases from V and 1 base from J, the junction contained 6 bases not matched to a gene. There are 16 residues in the CDR3. Germline V gene data show CDR1 as MNHEY and CDR2 as SMNVEV (reference sequence). CDR3 in amino acids: CASSLGTGDLQETQYF. The DNA of the CDR3 is TGTGCCAGCAGTTTAGGGACAGGTGACCTCCAAGAGACCCAGTACTTC.

The chain recombines TRBV11-1 with TRBJ2-4, with TRBD2 as a possible D gene (5 bases). CDR3 length: 16 residues. V was shortened by 5 bases and J by 3 bases, with 17 bases between the two germline ends. CDR1 is SGHAT and CDR2 is FQDESV in the germline V gene (reference sequence). The CDR3 sequence is CASSVERSGVKNIQYF. Here the CDR3 DNA reads TGTGCCAGCAGCGTCGAGCGGTCTGGGGTCAAAAACATTCAGTACTTC.

The chain recombines TRBV12-3 or TRBV12-4 with TRBJ2-3; TRBD2 aligns across 7 bases. The trim removed 6 bases at V and 4 bases at J, leaving 16 bases unmatched. This CDR3 is built from 17 residues. The CDR3 DNA reads TGTGCCAGCAGCCCCAGATCTAGCGGCTGGCGGGCAGATACGCAGTATTTT. Translation: CASSPRSSGWRADTQYF.

The chain employs TRBV30 and TRBJ2-2; D is perhaps TRBD2 (5 bases). The CDR3 sequence is 14 residues long. V lost 3 bases and J lost 3, with 11 bases in between. The germline V gene has CDR1 GTSNPN and CDR2 SVGIG (reference sequence). CDR3 nucleotides: TGTGCCTGGAGAGAATGGGGAGACACCGGGGAGCTGTTTTTT. Translating it yields CAWREWGDTGELFF.

This clonotype was detected ten times or more. This chain links TRBV7-9 with TRBJ2-5; D may correspond to TRBD1 or TRBD2 (7 bases each). Deletions cut 5 bases from V and 2 bases from J, with 18 bases between. CDR1 and CDR2 from the germline V gene are SEHNR and FQNEAQ (reference sequence). This CDR3 spans 16 amino acids. In nucleotides, the CDR3 is TGTGCCAGCAGCCAGGGGGGAGGCGGGAGTCAAGAGACCCAGTACTTC. Amino acids: CASSQGGGGSQETQYF.

This clonotype occurred many times. The chain has TRBV27 and TRBJ2-1; 8 positions match TRBD2. V lost 4 bases and J lost 10; bases outside the gene matches: 6. Germline CDR1 is MNHEY and CDR2 is SMNVEV (reference sequence). The CDR3 loop spans 13 amino acids. The CDR3 reads CASSSRRGGEQFF. DNA for the CDR3: TGTGCCAGCAGTTCCCGTCGGGGGGGAGAGCAGTTCTTC.

The chain couples TRBV7-3 to TRBJ2-3; a possible D gene is TRBD1 (6 bases). Trimming stripped 4 bases from V and 4 bases from J, with 21 bases between. The CDR3 is 17 amino acids. Germline V gene sequence: CDR1 SGHTA, CDR2 FQGTGA. CDR3 region: CASSSPRSGDAADTQYF. CDR3 DNA: TGTGCCAGCAGCTCCCCCCGGTCAGGGGATGCAGCAGATACGCAGTATTTT.

This clonotype was seen just once. The chain has TRBV7-2 and TRBJ2-3, with D possibly matching TRBD2 (5 bases). The end of the DNA aligns better with TRBJ2-7, so the J call may be wrong. The CDR3 runs 16 residues. The germline gives CDR1 SGHTA, CDR2 FQGNSA. This chain's CDR3 is CASSEPRWLAGVTQYF. Written as DNA, the CDR3 is TGTGCCAGCAGTGAACCTAGGTGGCTAGCCGGAGTAACGCAGTACTTC.

A remark on this clonotype: The junction shows a germline mismatch at one end, possibly a read error. This sequence joins TRBV6-1 and TRBJ2-4, with 11 bases that match TRBD1. The germline CDR1 and CDR2 sequences are MNHNS and SASEGT. The CDR3 spans 18 residues. The chain's CDR3 is CASRRAGQGGRAKNIQYF. Written as DNA, the CDR3 is TGTGCCAGCAGACGAGCGGGACAGGGGGGCCGAGCCAAAAACATCCAGTACTTC.

The rearrangement uses TRBV7-2 and TRBJ2-5, with 16 bases identical to TRBD2. The CDR3 extends over 17 amino acids. In germline, CDR1 is SGHTA, CDR2 FQGNSA. V was pared by 5 bases and J by 11 bases, with 14 bases of the junction left unmatched. CDR3 in DNA: TGTGCCAGCAGCCTTAAAGGGACTAGCGGGAGGGCGGGTGAGCAGTACTTC. Its protein is CASSLKGTSGRAGEQYF.

The genes are TRBV6-1 and TRBJ1-5; TRBD1 might be the D (6 bases). The CDR3 contains 15 residues. Germline loops: CDR1 MNHNS, CDR2 SASEGT. V was shortened by 8 bases and J by 1 base, with 15 bases between the two germline ends. The CDR3 region has the DNA TGTGCCAGCTCTCCAACAGGGAAGAGCAATCAGCCCCAGCATTTT. Translation gives CASSPTGKSNQPQHF.

This clonotype was seen more than once but under ten times. At one boundary the junction diverges from the germline segment, which might be a read error. This chain uses TRBV7-2 with TRBJ2-1; 13 positions match TRBD2. CDR1 is SGHTA, CDR2 FQGNSA, per germline. The CDR3 covers 16 residues. The CDR3 is CASSLAHTSGRENQFF. CDR3 bases: TGTGCCAGCAGCCTAGCCCACACTAGCGGGAGGGAAAATCAGTTCTTC.